This section outlines one T cell receptor beta chain sequence together with its context. Its antigen is unidentified. CDR3 length: 15 amino acids. V lost 5 bases to trimming and J lost 2 bases, with 13 bases between them. Germline V CDR1 and CDR2: ENHRY, SYGVKD. Primers included in the PCR were 60 Vbeta and 13 Jbeta primers. The method was immunoSEQ multiplex PCR; TCRdb's version includes in-frame clones alone and lacks a portion of them. The listing contains approximately 180,000 clones. This specimen belongs to a study of cytomegalovirus exposure and HLA in healthy donors. General study findings and limits: In a later analysis, V- and J-gene trimming of beta chains associated with a DCLRE1C missense variant, replicated independently.

The TCR was taken from a man under 40 in good health and CMV-seronegative. The source material was PBMCs. The chain employs TRBV10-3 and TRBJ2-1, with a possible D match to TRBD2 (6 bases). The CDR3 DNA follows: TGTGCCATCAGTACAAGCGGGCAGCCCTACAATGAGCAGTTCTTC. It encodes CAISTSGQPYNEQFF.